This T cell receptor (beta chain) was retrieved from a study of blood T cell repertoires in COVID-19. The wider study: T cells, B-cell-depleted T cells, or PBMCs provided the cDNA or gDNA that served as material.

Clones were read by immunoSEQ multiplex PCR, and TCRdb kept only the in-frame ones, dropping some. Of 300,000 to 350,000 clones detected, around 90% appear once; the ten largest clones hold about 2.3%. The CDR3 is 12 amino acids. Germline V gene sequence: CDR1 MNHEY, CDR2 SMNVEV (reference sequence). V dropped 4 bases and J dropped 12 bases, with 13 bases sitting between them. This sequence was found in a man younger than 30 with active or convalescent COVID-19. J is TRBJ2-1 and V is TRBV27, with D unclear. The specimen was peripheral blood. The CDR3 spells CASSSEIGRQFF. The CDR3, as DNA: TGTGCCAGCAGTTCAGAGATTGGGCGGCAGTTCTTC.